These 21 T cell receptor beta chains were sequenced from one sample in a study of siplizumab effects on memory and regulatory T cells. TCRdb keeps only in-frame clones here, not all; method: immunoSEQ multiplex PCR. The table records over 100,000 clones, over 90% of them present only once. Specimen: Tregs sorted from blood. The receptor set was obtained from a human donor in good health.

The chain couples TRBV15 to TRBJ2-7; D uncertain. Between the trimmed V and J ends, which lost 2 bases and 2 bases, there was a span of 7 bases. CDR1 and CDR2 (germline): LNHNV, YYDKDF (reference sequence). The CDR3 has 13 residues. The CDR3 DNA reads as TGTGCCACCAGCAGACTACAGCCCTACGAGCAGTACTTC. This encodes CATSRLQPYEQYF.

The genes are TRBV9 and TRBJ2-6; no firm D call. Germline values: CDR1 SGDLS, CDR2 YYNGEE. CDR3 length: 15 residues. V lost 0 bases and J lost 0, with 4 bases in between. CDR3 amino acids: CASSVVPSGANVLTF. The CDR3 DNA is TGTGCCAGCAGCGTAGTCCCCTCTGGGGCCAACGTCCTGACTTTC.

The J gene is TRBJ1-1, the V gene TRBV19; no reliable D call. The CDR3 has 11 amino acids. Germline CDR1 reads LNHDA; CDR2 reads SQIVND (reference sequence). V was trimmed by 5 bases and J by 5 bases, leaving 6 bases between them. DNA of the CDR3: TGTGCCAGTAGTGGAAGGACTGAAGCTTTCTTT. Translated, it gives CASSGRTEAFF.

This rearrangement joins TRBV2 to TRBJ2-2; D remains ambiguous. V dropped 4 bases and J dropped 1 base, with 10 bases sitting between them. The CDR3 totals 15 residues. Germline V gives CDR1 SNHLY, CDR2 FYNNEI. The CDR3 nucleotides read TGTGCCAGCAGTGTAACGGGCCTGAACACCGGGGAGCTGTTTTTT. Its protein product is CASSVTGLNTGELFF.

This clone was seen just once. J is TRBJ2-5 and V is TRBV4-2, with D perhaps matching TRBD2 (6 bases). The CDR3 is 15 residues long. The germline CDR1 and CDR2 sequences are LGHNA and YNFKEQ. V lost 1 base and J 0 bases, leaving 9 bases between the germline ends. The CDR3: CASSQGGTYQETQYF. The DNA for the CDR3 is TGTGCCAGCAGCCAAGGAGGGACTTACCAAGAGACCCAGTACTTC.

This sequence joins TRBV9 and TRBJ1-2; D not certain. There are 11 residues in the CDR3. Trimming removed 3 bases at V and 1 base at J, with 1 base between. The V gene's germline CDR1 is SGDLS and CDR2 YYNGEE. The CDR3 is CASSGNYGYTF. CDR3 sequence (DNA): TGTGCCAGCAGCGGTAACTATGGCTACACCTTC.

The gene calls are TRBV7-2 and TRBJ2-3; the D is unclear. Trimming left V 5 bases short and J 6 bases short, with 12 bases between. There are 13 residues in the CDR3. Germline V gene lookup returns CDR1 SGHTA and CDR2 FQGNSA. CDR3 in DNA: TGTGCCAGCAGCCGGACGAGGACCGATACGCAGTATTTT. Amino acids: CASSRTRTDTQYF.

V and J are TRBV7-9 and TRBJ2-1; 13 bases are shared with TRBD2. CDR3 length: 15 amino acids. V lost 5 bases to trimming and J lost 10 bases; unmatched junction nucleotides: 8. Germline assignment: CDR1 SEHNR and CDR2 FQNEAQ (reference sequence). The CDR3 coding sequence is TGTGCCAGCAGCCCGGGACTAGCGGGACTCCGGGAGCAGTTCTTC. The encoded protein is CASSPGLAGLREQFF.

V usage is TRBV4-1 and J usage is TRBJ1-2; D perhaps matches TRBD1 (5 bases). The CDR3 sequence is 14 residues long. Looked up from germline, CDR1 is MGHRA and CDR2 is YSYEKL. Between the trimmed V and J ends, which lost 4 bases and 5 bases, there was a span of 14 bases. CDR3 protein: CASSPGWGMYGYTF. In nucleotides, the CDR3 is TGCGCCAGCAGCCCCGGTTGGGGGATGTATGGCTACACCTTC.

This chain joins TRBV5-4 and TRBJ2-2, with TRBD2 identical over 14 bases. The CDR3 contains 17 residues. V dropped 3 bases and J dropped 3; count of bases not matched to a gene: 4. CDR1 is SGHNT, CDR2 YYREEE, per germline (reference sequence). CDR3 amino acids: CASSWRTSGRYTGELFF. The CDR3 nucleotides read TGTGCCAGCAGCTGGAGGACTAGCGGGAGGTACACCGGGGAGCTGTTTTTT.

CDR3 in amino acids: CASSPGRSTDTQYF. As DNA, the CDR3 is TGTGCCAGCAGCCCGGGACGGAGCACAGATACGCAGTATTTT. The rearrangement uses TRBV7-8 and TRBJ2-3, with D tentatively TRBD1 or TRBD2 (5 bases each). V lost 5 bases to trimming and J lost 0 bases, with 9 bases between them. Per germline, CDR1 SGHVS and CDR2 FQNEAQ. This CDR3 comprises 14 residues.

This rearrangement joins TRBV18 to TRBJ1-6; D is unclear. CDR1 and CDR2 from the germline V gene are KGHSH and LQKENI. Trimming stripped 2 bases from V and 7 bases from J, with 9 bases between. CDR3 size: 14 residues. This CDR3 is CASSPRGQNSPLHF. CDR3 bases: TGTGCCAGCTCACCAAGAGGTCAAAATTCACCCCTCCACTTT.

The rearrangement uses TRBV13 and TRBJ1-2; D perhaps matches TRBD1 (5 bases). The CDR3 is made up of 16 amino acids. Trimming pared 5 bases from V and 7 bases from J, leaving 23 bases between. Germline V gene data show CDR1 as PRHDT and CDR2 as FYEKMQ (reference sequence). For the CDR3, the DNA is TGTGCCAGCAGCCTCTTACTCGGGACGGCCCCTAGTGGCTACACCTTC. Protein product: CASSLLLGTAPSGYTF.

This chain connects TRBV5-1 to TRBJ1-4, with D perhaps matching TRBD1 (6 bases). CDR3 size: 15 residues. Germline V gene lookup returns CDR1 SGHRS and CDR2 YFSETQ. V was shortened by 5 bases and J by 8 bases, with 19 bases between the two germline ends. The CDR3 reads CASRLGGGRGEKLFF. The CDR3, as DNA: TGCGCCAGCAGATTAGGTGGGGGCCGGGGAGAAAAACTGTTTTTT.

This chain links TRBV7-6 with TRBJ2-7; 7 bases match TRBD1. V lost 5 bases and J lost 2; bases outside the gene matches: 6. The CDR3 contains 14 residues. CDR1 and CDR2 (germline): SGHVS, FNYEAQ. For the CDR3, the DNA is TGTGCCAGCAGCCCCCGGGACAGAGCCTACGAGCAGTACTTC. Translation gives CASSPRDRAYEQYF.

The chain uses TRBV6-6 and TRBJ1-1; D gene ambiguous. The CDR3 spans 14 residues. Trimming took off 8 bases at V and 4 bases at J, with 17 bases between the two ends. From germline, CDR1 is MNHNY and CDR2 SVGAGI (reference sequence). This chain's CDR3 is CASCWTAATTEAFF. As DNA, the CDR3 is TGTGCCAGCTGTTGGACTGCCGCGACCACTGAAGCTTTCTTT.

The chain is built from TRBV15 and TRBJ2-1; 9 bases fit TRBD2. V was clipped by 2 bases and J by 0 bases; unmatched bases: 17. CDR1 and CDR2 (germline): LNHNV, YYDKDF (reference sequence). This CDR3 region has 21 residues. The DNA of the CDR3 is TGTGCCACCAGCAGATATCCGGTGGGAGCGGGGGGCGACAACTCCTACAATGAGCAGTTCTTC. It specifies CATSRYPVGAGGDNSYNEQFF.

The chain recombines TRBV5-1 with TRBJ1-2; 8 bases are shared with TRBD1. In germline, CDR1 is SGHRS, CDR2 YFSETQ. The CDR3 sequence is 13 residues long. Trimming took 4 bases from V and 6 from J; bases not matched to a gene: 5. The CDR3 DNA is TGCGCCAGCAGCGCGGACAGGGAGGATGGCTACACCTTC. It specifies CASSADREDGYTF.

The chain employs TRBV29-1 and TRBJ1-2; weak D call: TRBD1 (5 bases). V was pared by 4 bases and J by 8 bases, with 11 bases between. The CDR3 contains 11 residues. Germline lookup yields CDR1 SQVTM and CDR2 ANQGSEA. The CDR3 is CSVVRGSGYTF. The DNA for the CDR3 is TGCAGCGTTGTTAGGGGTAGCGGCTACACCTTC. Supplemented by reference TRBV29-1 and TRBJ1-2, the full variable domain reads SAVISQKPSRDICQRGTSLTIQCQVDSQVTMMFWYRQQPGQSLTLIATANQGSEATYESGFVIDKFPISRPNLTFSTLTVSNMSPEDSSIYLCSVVRGSGYTFGSGTRLTVV.

This chain connects TRBV5-1 to TRBJ2-1; TRBD2 agrees at 9 bases. Trimming removed 2 bases from V and 4 bases from J; junction bases left unmatched: 10. The CDR3 runs to 17 residues. Germline CDR1 and CDR2: SGHRS and YFSETQ. CDR3 nucleotide sequence: TGCGCCAGCAGCTTAGCGGGAGGCCCCGCCCTTTACAATGAGCAGTTCTTC. This encodes CASSLAGGPALYNEQFF.

The chain is built from TRBV7-9 and TRBJ2-1, with a weak D call TRBD1 (5 bases). CDR3 length: 13 residues. CDR1 is SEHNR, CDR2 FQNEAQ, per germline (reference sequence). Trimming stripped 4 bases from V and 6 bases from J, with 10 bases between. The CDR3 region is CASSSRGGNEQFF. The CDR3 DNA reads as TGTGCCAGCAGCTCAAGGGGTGGCAATGAGCAGTTCTTC.